What follows are 21 T cell receptor beta chains derived from one specimen sequenced in a study of blood T cell repertoires in COVID-19. The method was immunoSEQ multiplex PCR; TCRdb's version includes in-frame clones alone and lacks a portion of them. The data show approximately 300,000 clones, about nine tenths seen once. The sequenced material came from PBMCs or T cells enriched from blood (not recorded which). The receptors derive from a man in his 60s who had recovered from COVID-19.

The V gene is TRBV19, the J gene TRBJ2-1; TRBD2 agrees at 9 bases. The V gene's germline CDR1 is LNHDA and CDR2 SQIVND (reference sequence). The CDR3 is made up of 17 amino acids. The J segment lost 0 bases and the V segment lost 10 bases, leaving 13 bases of the junction unmatched. The CDR3 sequence is CATFPFSGSLSYNEQFF. In nucleotides, the CDR3 is TGTGCCACCTTCCCCTTTAGCGGGAGCCTCTCCTACAATGAGCAGTTCTTC.

The V call is TRBV7-2, the J call TRBJ2-5, with 11 positions matching TRBD2. J was trimmed by 3 bases and V by 1 base; bases with no gene match: 13. The V gene's germline CDR1 is SGHTA and CDR2 FQGNSA. This CDR3 region has 19 residues. DNA for the CDR3: TGTGCCAGCAGCTTAGTAGTTCTAGCGGGAGGTAGGGGCAAAGAGACCCAGTACTTC. This codes for CASSLVVLAGGRGKETQYF.

Details on this clone: Other DNA sequences of this sample code for an identical CDR3. The CDR3, as DNA: TGTGCCAGCAGGGAGGGACTCGTGAACACTGAAGCTTTCTTT. As protein: CASREGLVNTEAFF. The rearrangement uses TRBV2 and TRBJ1-1; possible D gene TRBD1, 5 bases. V lost 6 bases and J 0 bases, leaving 11 bases between the germline ends. The CDR3 has 14 amino acids. From germline, CDR1 is SNHLY and CDR2 FYNNEI.

The gene calls are TRBV6-5 and TRBJ1-5; TRBD1 matches 8 bases. The CDR3 runs 16 residues. The trim removed 4 bases at V and 2 bases at J, leaving 7 bases unmatched. Germline lookup yields CDR1 MNHEY and CDR2 SVGAGI. The CDR3 bases are TGTGCCAGCAGTTCCCTAGGACAGGGCGGCAATCAGCCCCAGCATTTT. Its protein product is CASSSLGQGGNQPQHF.

V usage is TRBV5-5 and J usage is TRBJ1-4; the match to TRBD1 covers 8 bases. The CDR3 contains 17 residues. The V segment lost 1 base and the J segment 2 bases; nucleotides outside the gene matches: 7. Germline CDR1 SGHKS, CDR2 YYEKEE (reference sequence). The CDR3 protein is CASSLSLQGGTNEKLFF. CDR3 coding DNA: TGTGCCAGCAGCTTGAGTTTACAGGGGGGCACTAATGAAAAACTGTTTTTT.

The genes are TRBV5-1 and TRBJ2-7; 10 bases align to TRBD1. Germline V CDR1 and CDR2: SGHRS, YFSETQ. With V trimmed by 4 bases and J by 4 bases, 5 bases remained unmatched. The CDR3 covers 14 residues. CDR3 protein: CASSTGGQGYEQYF. The DNA for the CDR3 is TGCGCCAGCAGCACCGGGGGACAGGGGTACGAGCAGTACTTC. Full variable domain (missing parts from reference TRBV5-1 and TRBJ2-7): KAGVTQTPRYLIKTRGQQVTLSCSPISGHRSVSWYQQTPGQGLQFLFEYFSETQRNKGNFPGRFSGRQFSNSRSEMNVSTLELGDSALYLCASSTGGQGYEQYFGPGTRLTVT.

This chain connects TRBV18 to TRBJ2-5; D might be TRBD1 (5 bases). V gave up 1 base and J gave up 4 bases, with 13 bases separating them. The germline V gene encodes CDR1 KGHSH and CDR2 LQKENI. The CDR3 is 15 residues long. The DNA for the CDR3 is TGTGCCAGCTCACCACAACAGGCCCGCGGAGAGACCCAGTACTTC. This sequence encodes CASSPQQARGETQYF.

The chain couples TRBV11-2 to TRBJ1-1; TRBD1 might be the D (6 bases). CDR1 SGHAT and CDR2 FQNNGV come from the germline V gene. The CDR3 has 15 residues. Trimming pared 1 base from V and 5 bases from J, leaving 14 bases between. The CDR3 region is CASSLAGGARTEAFF. CDR3 DNA: TGTGCCAGCAGCTTAGCTGGGGGGGCGAGGACTGAAGCTTTCTTT.

The chain joins TRBV28 to TRBJ1-5; weak D call: TRBD1 (6 bases). The CDR3 contains 13 residues. The V and J ends lost 6 bases and 5 bases respectively, with 11 bases between them. The germline gives CDR1 MDHEN, CDR2 SYDVKM. The CDR3 DNA reads as TGTGCCAGCAGACGGACAGATTATCAGCCCCAGCATTTT. Protein product: CASRRTDYQPQHF.

V usage is TRBV24-1 and J usage is TRBJ2-5; 14 nucleotides match TRBD2. CDR1 and CDR2 from the germline V gene are KGHDR and SFDVKD. The CDR3 is 16 amino acids. The J segment lost 6 bases and the V segment lost 5 bases, leaving 7 bases of the junction unmatched. The CDR3 protein is CATSAPGTSGSQTQYF. CDR3 nucleotide sequence: TGTGCCACCAGTGCTCCTGGGACTAGCGGGAGTCAGACCCAGTACTTC.

This rearrangement joins TRBV18 to TRBJ1-4; TRBD1 aligns across 7 bases. This CDR3 is 15 amino acids long. Germline loops: CDR1 KGHSH, CDR2 LQKENI. V lost 2 bases and J lost 5; bases outside the gene matches: 5. This chain's CDR3 is CASSPGTDQNEKLFF. The CDR3, as DNA: TGTGCCAGCTCACCAGGGACAGACCAAAATGAAAAACTGTTTTTT.

The genes are TRBV7-3 and TRBJ2-1; 9 nucleotides match TRBD1. The CDR3 consists of 15 residues. V lost 4 bases and J lost 8; bases outside the gene matches: 9. The germline V gene encodes CDR1 SGHTA and CDR2 FQGTGA. This CDR3 reads CASSSRGQGYDEQFF. CDR3 nucleotide sequence: TGTGCCAGCAGCTCGCGGGGACAGGGTTATGATGAGCAGTTCTTC.

This sequence joins TRBV18 and TRBJ1-1; 10 nucleotides match TRBD1. This CDR3 has 15 residues. Germline trimming cut 4 bases from V and 1 base from J; bases unmatched to any gene: 3. Germline CDR1 reads KGHSH; CDR2 reads LQKENI. The CDR3 nucleotides are TGTGCCAGCTCACAGGGACAGGGGACGAACACTGAAGCTTTCTTT. It yields the protein CASSQGQGTNTEAFF.

V is TRBV27 and J is TRBJ1-1; a possible D gene is TRBD1 (5 bases). CDR1 and CDR2 from the germline V gene are MNHEY and SMNVEV (reference sequence). Trimming pared 7 bases from V and 5 bases from J, leaving 11 bases between. This CDR3 is built from 12 residues. The chain's CDR3 is CASTGRGTEAFF. CDR3 sequence (DNA): TGTGCCAGCACGGGGCGGGGAACTGAAGCTTTCTTT.

The rearrangement uses TRBV19 and TRBJ2-1; 7 nucleotides match TRBD1. Germline loops: CDR1 LNHDA, CDR2 SQIVND (reference sequence). J gave up 4 bases and V 3 bases, and 6 bases lay outside the gene matches. The length of the CDR3 is 15 residues. CDR3 DNA sequence: TGTGCCAGTAGTATGGAAGGGGACAGATACAATGAGCAGTTCTTC. Protein product: CASSMEGDRYNEQFF.

Remarks on this clone: In the same sample, other DNA sequences code for this CDR3. The chain has TRBV5-1 and TRBJ1-2; TRBD1 might be the D (5 bases). Germline CDR1 and CDR2: SGHRS and YFSETQ. The CDR3 length is 13 residues. With 2 bases removed from V and 1 base from J, the gap between germline ends came to 6 bases. The CDR3 here is CASSLDSNYGYTF. The DNA for the CDR3 is TGCGCCAGCAGCTTAGACAGTAACTATGGCTACACCTTC.

This chain joins TRBV11-3 and TRBJ2-1; 9 nucleotides agree with TRBD1. The CDR3 is 17 residues long. Trimming at V came to 4 bases and at J to 1 base, leaving 8 bases not matched to a gene. The V gene's germline CDR1 is SGHNT and CDR2 YENEEA. CDR3 in DNA: TGTGCCAGCAGCTCAACAGGGGGCGCGGGGTCCTACAATGAGCAGTTCTTC. Amino acid sequence: CASSSTGGAGSYNEQFF.

In nucleotides, the CDR3 is TGTGCCAGCAGGTTTACAGGGGTACCCACTGAAAAACTGTTTTTT. Protein sequence: CASRFTGVPTEKLFF. The chain couples TRBV6-4 to TRBJ1-4; 7 bases map to TRBD1. CDR3 length equals 15 residues. V lost 6 bases, J lost 7 bases, and 11 bases stayed unmatched. Germline values: CDR1 MRHNA, CDR2 SNTAGT.

V and J are TRBV7-9 and TRBJ2-3; 7 bases match TRBD1. J gave up 2 bases and V 5 bases, and 4 bases lay outside the gene matches. This CDR3 contains 14 residues. Germline V lookup: CDR1 SEHNR, CDR2 FQNEAQ (reference sequence). The CDR3 bases are TGTGCCAGCAGCATACAGGGGACCACAGATACGCAGTATTTT. It encodes CASSIQGTTDTQYF.

The rearrangement joins TRBV29-1 to TRBJ2-5, with 10 bases that match TRBD2. Germline assignment: CDR1 SQVTM and CDR2 ANQGSEA. J lost 4 bases, V lost 6 bases, and 8 bases had no gene match. This CDR3 has 14 amino acids. CDR3 protein: CSVTIAGGLETQYF. The DNA of the CDR3 is TGCAGCGTAACTATAGCGGGAGGTCTAGAGACCCAGTACTTC.

The J gene is TRBJ2-6, the V gene TRBV28; 7 bases match TRBD2. This CDR3 region has 15 residues. Germline CDR1 MDHEN, CDR2 SYDVKM. The V segment lost 3 bases and the J segment 2 bases; nucleotides outside the gene matches: 1. The CDR3: CASSFRGAGANVLTF. Written as DNA, the CDR3 is TGTGCCAGCAGTTTCCGGGGGGCTGGGGCCAACGTCCTGACTTTC. The full variable domain, its missing parts supplied by reference TRBV28 and TRBJ2-6, is DVKVTQSSRYLVKRTGEKVFLECVQDMDHENMFWYRQDPGLGLRLIYFSYDVKMKEKGDIPEGYSVSREKKERFSLILESASTNQTSMYLCASSFRGAGANVLTFGAGSRLTVL.